This T cell receptor beta chain was documented in a study of control samples from healthy donors and cancer patients. Here immunoSEQ multiplex PCR was the method, and the copy in TCRdb shows in-frame clones only, minus some. The table shows roughly 88,000 clones, with approximately 95% occurring only once. Germline CDR1 and CDR2: SGHTA and FQGNSA. V was cut by 2 bases and J by 4 bases, with 6 bases left in between. This CDR3 is 13 amino acids long. This rearrangement joins TRBV7-2 to TRBJ1-5; no definite D call. The sample consisted of blood. The clonotype comes from a man aged 18 to 29 in good health. CDR3 residues: CASSLWENQPQHF. For the CDR3, the DNA is TGTGCCAGCAGCTTATGGGAAAATCAGCCCCAGCATTTT. The full variable domain, its missing parts supplied by reference TRBV7-2 and TRBJ1-5, is GAGVSQSPSNKVTEKGKDVELRCDPISGHTALYWYRQSLGQGLEFLIYFQGNSAPDKSGLPSDRFSAERTGGSVSTLTIQRTQQEDSAVYLCASSLWENQPQHFGDGTRLSIL.